What follows is one TCR beta chain and its context. Its antigen is undetermined. The source of the sample is a study of shared clonotypes between healthy human individuals. CD45RO-negative, CCR7-positively selected cells formed the naive CD8 fraction, excluding terminally differentiated effector memory CD45RA+ cells. V was trimmed by 7 bases and J by 2 bases, leaving 20 bases between them. The germline gives CDR1 SEHNR, CDR2 FQNEAQ (reference sequence). The CDR3 loop spans 16 amino acids. Whole-study results and caveats: Having only a few donors restricted how much genetic and exposure-history diversity was captured. Sampling was confined to blood; repertoires within tissues likely differ.

For sorted subsets, approximately 180 ng DNA per replicate equaled about 31,000 T cell genomes. TCRdb's table, derived via immunoSEQ multiplex PCR, lists solely in-frame clones and lacks some. The sample lists 2 million or so clones, about 95% seen once, with about 1.1% in the top ten. The chain links TRBV7-9 to TRBJ1-2; D possibly corresponds to TRBD1 (5 bases). Sequencing was carried out using naive CD8+ T cells sorted from blood. This clonotype was sampled from a man younger than 35 in good health. CDR3 sequence: CASTVSGTANNYGYTF. The CDR3 coding sequence is TGTGCCAGCACCGTGAGCGGGACGGCTAACAACTATGGCTACACCTTC.